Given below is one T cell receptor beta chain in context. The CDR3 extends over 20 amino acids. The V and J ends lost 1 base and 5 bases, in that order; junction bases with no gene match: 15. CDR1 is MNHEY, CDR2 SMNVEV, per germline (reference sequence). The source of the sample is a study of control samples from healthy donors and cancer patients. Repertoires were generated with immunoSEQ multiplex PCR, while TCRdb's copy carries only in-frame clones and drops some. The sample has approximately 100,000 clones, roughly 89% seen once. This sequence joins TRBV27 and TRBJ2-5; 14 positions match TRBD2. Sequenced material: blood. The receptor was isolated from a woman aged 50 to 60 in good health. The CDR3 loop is CASSLFKNKGLAGVRETQYF. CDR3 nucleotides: TGTGCCAGCAGTTTATTTAAGAATAAGGGACTAGCGGGAGTCCGGGAGACCCAGTACTTC.